This TCR beta chain is drawn from a study of T cell responses to AZD1222 COVID-19 vaccine. With regard to this clone: Its antigen is as yet unknown.

Study-wide results and caveats: Researchers took repertoire samples only after the peak T cell response had come. Possibly, clonal diversity was underestimated; donors were largely white British and included more females. Spike regions recognized by vaccine-associated CD4 TCRs spanned the protein, led by 160-218 and 743-854. Only six or seven AZD1222 recipients tested seropositive at baseline.

The V gene's germline CDR1 is MNHNS and CDR2 SASEGT. V was cut by 3 bases and J by 7 bases, with 6 bases left in between. This CDR3 spans 12 amino acids. Clones were sequenced by immunoSEQ multiplex PCR, and TCRdb holds only the in-frame ones, with some missing. This repertoire shows some 140,000 clones, roughly 90% found once; its top ten account for 1.5% to 2%. The TCR sequence derives from an adult in good health. The chain uses TRBV6-1 and TRBJ2-2, with D unclear. The source material was peripheral blood, sampled on day 0 of AZD1222 vaccination. The CDR3 coding sequence is TGTGCCAGCAGTGAGGGTGTCGGGGAGCTGTTTTTT. As protein: CASSEGVGELFF.